The 15 T cell receptor beta chains presented below share a single source sample, sequenced in a study of T-cell reconstitution after alpha-beta-depleted transplantation in children. A TCRbeta library incorporating unique molecular identifiers was prepared. A single record per CDR3 protein comes from TCRdb applying MiXCR to the PCR reads. Among 900,000 or so distinct CDR3 sequences listed, 16% were seen once. The sample in question was PBMCs, mostly from graft donor cells, obtained 360 days after TCRalphabeta/CD19-depleted stem cell transplant. These receptor sequences come from a male patient under 18 who had a stem cell transplant for acute lymphoblastic leukemia, so the T cells may come from the graft donor.

This clonotype turned up a few times. The gene calls are TRBV5-1 and TRBJ2-3, with 11 bases identical to TRBD2. The CDR3 sequence is 17 residues long. CDR1 is SGHRS, CDR2 YFSETQ, per germline. With V trimmed by 1 base and J by 5 bases, 9 bases remained unmatched. The CDR3 loop reads CASSLPTRLAGLDTQYF. CDR3 DNA sequence: TGCGCCAGCAGCTTGCCCACGCGACTAGCGGGGCTAGATACGCAGTATTTT.

Turning to this clonotype: In this CDR3 the conserved last residue, phenylalanine or tryptophan, is missing, so a read error is likely. The chain links TRBV5-1 to TRBJ1-1, with 9 bases fitting TRBD1. Germline V gives CDR1 SGHRS, CDR2 YFSETQ. The trim removed 4 bases at V and 1 base at J, leaving 2 bases unmatched. This CDR3 is 14 amino acids long. The CDR3 DNA reads as TGCGCCAGCAGCAAGGACAGGGGGAACACTGAAGCTTTCCTT. This sequence encodes CASSKDRGNTEAFL.

The table lists this clonotype with a few counts. The gene calls are TRBV5-1 and TRBJ2-7, with D uncertain. CDR1 SGHRS and CDR2 YFSETQ come from the germline V gene. The CDR3 has 16 residues. Trimming pared 0 bases from V and 7 bases from J, leaving 20 bases between. The CDR3 region has the DNA TGCGCCAGCAGCTTGGCCACGCGCGGCATAGGTACGGAGCAGTACTTC. Its protein is CASSLATRGIGTEQYF.

Many counts were recorded for this clonotype. The chain links TRBV12-3 or TRBV12-4 to TRBJ2-7; 9 bases align to TRBD2. The trim removed 2 bases at V and 2 bases at J, leaving 4 bases unmatched. The CDR3 totals 15 residues. CDR3 DNA sequence: TGTGCCAGCAGTTTAAGAGCGGGAGGCCCCTACGAGCAGTACTTC. This sequence encodes CASSLRAGGPYEQYF.

The chain carries TRBV20-1 and TRBJ2-2; the match to TRBD2 covers 11 bases. Looked up from germline, CDR1 is DFQATT and CDR2 is SNEGSKA (reference sequence). The CDR3 loop spans 18 amino acids. CDR3 in DNA: TGCTGCGCTAGAGATCCCCTAACTAGCGGGAGAACGGCCGGGGAGCTGTTTTTT. Protein product: CCARDPLTSGRTAGELFF.

This clonotype was found many times. The rearrangement joins TRBV9 to TRBJ2-4; the D gene is possibly TRBD2 (5 bases). Trimming left V 0 bases short and J 6 bases short, with 13 bases between. CDR1 and CDR2 (germline): SGDLS, YYNGEE. This CDR3 has 15 amino acids. The CDR3 coding sequence is TGTGCCAGCAGCGTAGACTTAGGGAGAGGAAACATTCAGTACTTC. This encodes CASSVDLGRGNIQYF. Using reference TRBV9 and TRBJ2-4 for the parts outside the CDR3, the full variable domain is DSGVTQTPKHLITATGQRVTLRCSPRSGDLSVYWYQQSLDQGLQFLIQYYNGEERAKGNILERFSAQQFPDLHSELNLSSLELGDSALYFCASSVDLGRGNIQYFGAGTRLSVL.

This clonotype was seen a few times. The rearrangement uses TRBV6-4 and TRBJ1-5, with 8 bases identical to TRBD1. Germline assignment: CDR1 MRHNA and CDR2 SNTAGT. The CDR3 is 20 amino acids. Trimming at V came to 6 bases and at J to 4 bases, leaving 23 bases not matched to a gene. The chain's CDR3 is CASRTSPNRGSISGNQPQHF. The CDR3 DNA reads TGTGCCAGCAGGACTTCCCCAAACAGGGGGAGTATCAGTGGGAATCAGCCCCAGCATTTT.

This chain connects TRBV5-1 to TRBJ2-7; 11 nucleotides agree with TRBD2. Germline V gene sequence: CDR1 SGHRS, CDR2 YFSETQ. The CDR3 runs to 14 residues. Trimming took 6 bases from V and 2 from J; bases not matched to a gene: 4. CDR3 region: CASTPLAGAYEQYF. The CDR3 nucleotides are TGCGCCAGCACCCCACTAGCGGGGGCCTACGAGCAGTACTTC. Full variable domain (outside the CDR3, taken from reference TRBV5-1 and TRBJ2-7): KAGVTQTPRYLIKTRGQQVTLSCSPISGHRSVSWYQQTPGQGLQFLFEYFSETQRNKGNFPGRFSGRQFSNSRSEMNVSTLELGDSALYLCASTPLAGAYEQYFGPGTRLTVT.

This clonotype was seen many times. V is TRBV3-1 and J is TRBJ2-7; perhaps TRBD1 as D (6 bases). The CDR3 covers 15 residues. Trimming cost V 4 bases and J 3 bases, with 16 bases left between them. Looked up from germline, CDR1 is LGHDT and CDR2 is YNNKEL (reference sequence). CDR3 sequence: CASSPTDSAVYEQYF. The DNA of the CDR3 is TGTGCCAGCAGCCCGACGGACAGTGCCGTCTACGAGCAGTACTTC.

This clonotype was counted ten times or more. The V and J genes are TRBV10-3 and TRBJ2-1; D remains unclear. There are 11 residues in the CDR3. Germline V gene sequence: CDR1 ENHRY, CDR2 SYGVKD. V dropped 3 bases and J dropped 6 bases, with 3 bases sitting between them. As DNA, the CDR3 is TGTGCCATCAGTGACAGCAATGAGCAGTTCTTC. Its protein product is CAISDSNEQFF.

In this sample, this clonotype turned up once. This chain links TRBV15 with TRBJ2-7; D possibly corresponds to TRBD1 (5 bases). The CDR3 consists of 12 residues. Looked up from germline, CDR1 is LNHNV and CDR2 is YYDKDF (reference sequence). The V and J ends lost 8 bases and 6 bases respectively, with 14 bases between them. In DNA, the CDR3 is TGTGCCACCGCGGTGCAGGGCGGCGAGCAGTACTTC. The encoded protein is CATAVQGGEQYF. The full variable domain, completed using reference TRBV15 and TRBJ2-7, is DAMVIQNPRYQVTQFGKPVTLSCSQTLNHNVMYWYQQKSSQAPKLLFHYYDKDFNNEADTPDNFQSRRPNTSFCFLDIRSPGLGDTAMYLCATAVQGGEQYFGPGTRLTVT.

The V and J genes are TRBV12-5 and TRBJ1-1; possibly TRBD1 for D (5 bases). V lost 6 bases to trimming and J lost 11 bases, with 19 bases between them. Germline CDR1 LGHNT, CDR2 FRNRAP. The CDR3 runs 13 residues. DNA for the CDR3: TGTGCTAGTGGCCTAATCAGGGAGTGGGAGGCTTTCTTT. Protein product: CASGLIREWEAFF.

This clonotype was observed a few times. The rearrangement links TRBV2 to TRBJ2-7, with D perhaps TRBD2 (6 bases). V dropped 1 base and J dropped 2 bases, with 12 bases sitting between them. The CDR3 is made up of 15 amino acids. The germline gives CDR1 SNHLY, CDR2 FYNNEI. The CDR3 loop reads CASSEVATSPYEQYF. DNA of the CDR3: TGTGCCAGCAGTGAAGTCGCGACTAGTCCCTACGAGCAGTACTTC. Drawing the rest from reference TRBV2 and TRBJ2-7, the complete variable domain is EPEVTQTPSHQVTQMGQEVILRCVPISNHLYFYWYRQILGQKVEFLVSFYNNEISEKSEIFDDQFSVERPDGSNFTLKIRSTKLEDSAMYFCASSEVATSPYEQYFGPGTRLTVT.

This clonotype occurred a few times. The chain uses TRBV7-9 and TRBJ2-1, with D possibly being TRBD2 (6 bases). The CDR3 runs 13 residues. V was trimmed by 2 bases and J by 8 bases, leaving 10 bases between them. The germline V gene encodes CDR1 SEHNR and CDR2 FQNEAQ (reference sequence). The CDR3 loop is CASSLPGSYEQFF. As DNA, the CDR3 is TGTGCCAGCAGCTTACCCGGGAGCTATGAGCAGTTCTTC.

This chain joins TRBV28 and TRBJ1-1; no firm D call. The CDR3 sequence is 14 residues long. Germline values: CDR1 MDHEN, CDR2 SYDVKM. Deletions cut 6 bases from V and 1 base from J, with 12 bases between. The CDR3 region is CASSGGLANTEAFF. CDR3 bases: TGTGCCAGCAGCGGAGGGTTGGCGAACACTGAAGCTTTCTTT.